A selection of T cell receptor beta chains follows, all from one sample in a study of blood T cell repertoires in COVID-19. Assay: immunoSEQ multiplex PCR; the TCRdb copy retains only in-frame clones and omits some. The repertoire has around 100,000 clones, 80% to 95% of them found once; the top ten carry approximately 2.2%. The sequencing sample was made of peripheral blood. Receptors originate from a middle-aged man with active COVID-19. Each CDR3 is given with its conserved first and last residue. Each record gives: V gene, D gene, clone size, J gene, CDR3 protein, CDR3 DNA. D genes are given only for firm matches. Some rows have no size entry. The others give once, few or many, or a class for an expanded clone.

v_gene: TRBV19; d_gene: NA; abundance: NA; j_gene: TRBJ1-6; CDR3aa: CASSIEARAPLHF; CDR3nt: TGTGCCAGTAGTATTGAGGCCCGGGCACCCCTCCACTTT
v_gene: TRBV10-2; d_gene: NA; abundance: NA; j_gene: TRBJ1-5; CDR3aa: CASSDLGSNQPQHF; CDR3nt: TGCGCCAGCAGTGACCTGGGCAGCAATCAGCCCCAGCATTTT
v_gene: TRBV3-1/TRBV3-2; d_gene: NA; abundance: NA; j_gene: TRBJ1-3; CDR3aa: CASSQGGTEGNTIYF; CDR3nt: TGTGCCAGCAGCCAAGGCGGGACGGAAGGAAACACCATATATTTT
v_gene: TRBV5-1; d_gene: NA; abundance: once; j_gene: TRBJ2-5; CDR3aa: CASNVGPQETQYF; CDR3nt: TGCGCCAGCAACGTGGGGCCACAAGAGACCCAGTACTTC
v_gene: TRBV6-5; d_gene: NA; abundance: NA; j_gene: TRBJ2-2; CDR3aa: CASSLFPGELFF; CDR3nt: TGTGCCAGCTCTTTGTTTCCCGGGGAGCTGTTTTTT
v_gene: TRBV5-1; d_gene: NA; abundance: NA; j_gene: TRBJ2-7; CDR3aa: CASSLGSSSYEQYF; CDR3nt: TGCGCCAGCAGCTTGGGTTCTAGCTCCTACGAGCAGTACTTC
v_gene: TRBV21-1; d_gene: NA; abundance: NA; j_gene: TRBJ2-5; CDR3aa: CASSKGGGGARRETQYF; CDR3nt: TGTGCCAGCAGCAAAGGGGGTGGGGGCGCGCGGAGAGAGACCCAGTACTTC
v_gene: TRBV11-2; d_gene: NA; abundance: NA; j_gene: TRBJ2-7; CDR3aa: CASSLSAGTYEQYF; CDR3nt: TGTGCCAGCAGCTTGTCTGCGGGTACCTACGAGCAGTACTTC
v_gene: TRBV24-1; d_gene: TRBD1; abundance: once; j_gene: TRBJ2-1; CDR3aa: CATSDTGTGGNEQFF; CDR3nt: TGTGCCACCAGTGATACCGGGACAGGGGGCAATGAGCAGTTCTTC
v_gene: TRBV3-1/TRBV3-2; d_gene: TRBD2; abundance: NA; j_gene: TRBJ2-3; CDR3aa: CASQEGSLREGLTDTQYF; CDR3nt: TGTGCCAGCCAAGAGGGGAGTTTGCGGGAGGGCCTCACAGATACGCAGTATTTT
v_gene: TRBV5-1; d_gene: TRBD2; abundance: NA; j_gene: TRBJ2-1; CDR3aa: CASIPLAGGPQEQFF; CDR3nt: TGCGCCAGCATACCACTAGCGGGAGGGCCGCAGGAGCAGTTCTTC
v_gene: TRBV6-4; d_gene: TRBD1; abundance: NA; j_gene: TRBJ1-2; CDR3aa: CASSDTPDRGPDNYGYTF; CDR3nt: TGTGCCAGCAGTGATACCCCGGACAGGGGGCCAGATAACTATGGCTACACCTTC
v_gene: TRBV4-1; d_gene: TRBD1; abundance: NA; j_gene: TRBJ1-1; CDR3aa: CASSQVLRRTGNTNTEAFF; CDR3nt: TGCGCCAGCAGCCAAGTACTTCGGAGGACAGGGAATACGAACACTGAAGCTTTCTTT
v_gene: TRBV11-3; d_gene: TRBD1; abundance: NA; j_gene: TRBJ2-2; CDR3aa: CASSLEGRFRDSSNTGELFF; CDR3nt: TGTGCCAGCAGCTTAGAGGGAAGATTCCGGGACAGCTCGAACACCGGGGAGCTGTTTTTT
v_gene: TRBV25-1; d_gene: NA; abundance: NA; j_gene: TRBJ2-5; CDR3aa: CASSSLTTQETQYF; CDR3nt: TGTGCCAGCAGCTCTTTAACTACGCAAGAGACCCAGTACTTC
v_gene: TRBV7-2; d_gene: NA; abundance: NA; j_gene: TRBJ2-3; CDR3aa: CASSLGTTTADTQYF; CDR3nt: TGTGCCAGCAGCTTAGGGACTACGACCGCAGATACGCAGTATTTT
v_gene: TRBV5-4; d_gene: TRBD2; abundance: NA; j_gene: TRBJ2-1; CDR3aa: CASSPELAGGRNEQFF; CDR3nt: TGTGCCAGCAGCCCGGAACTAGCGGGGGGCCGCAATGAGCAGTTCTTC
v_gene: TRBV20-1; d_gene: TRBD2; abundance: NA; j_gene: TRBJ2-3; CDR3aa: CRVPSGDTQYF; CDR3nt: TGCAGGGTCCCTAGCGGAGATACGCAGTATTTT
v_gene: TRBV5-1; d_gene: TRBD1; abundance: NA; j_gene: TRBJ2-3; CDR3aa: CASSLEQGPDTQYF; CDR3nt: TGCGCCAGCAGCTTGGAACAGGGGCCAGATACGCAGTATTTT
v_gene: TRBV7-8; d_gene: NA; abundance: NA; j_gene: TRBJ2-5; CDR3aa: CASSFGQQETQYF; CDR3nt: TGTGCCAGCAGCTTCGGACAGCAAGAGACCCAGTACTTC
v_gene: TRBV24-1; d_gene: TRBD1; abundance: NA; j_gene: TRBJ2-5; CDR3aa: CATSDRTGGIETQYF; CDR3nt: TGTGCCACCAGTGACAGGACAGGGGGCATAGAGACCCAGTACTTC
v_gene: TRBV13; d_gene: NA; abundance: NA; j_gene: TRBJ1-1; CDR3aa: CASSLRAGVNTEAFF; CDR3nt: TGTGCCAGCAGCTTAAGGGCAGGGGTGAACACTGAAGCTTTCTTT
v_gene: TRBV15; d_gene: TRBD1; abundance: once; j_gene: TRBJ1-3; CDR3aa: CATSRETGGGNTIYF; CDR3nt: TGTGCCACCAGCAGAGAGACAGGGGGAGGAAACACCATATATTTT
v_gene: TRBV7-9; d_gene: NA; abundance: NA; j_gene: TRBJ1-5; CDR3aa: CASSSYDQPQHF; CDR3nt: TGTGCCAGCAGCTCCTATGATCAGCCCCAGCATTTT
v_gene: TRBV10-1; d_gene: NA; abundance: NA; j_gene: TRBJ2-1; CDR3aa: CASSARGYNEQFF; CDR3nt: TGCGCCAGCTCGGCGCGGGGATACAATGAGCAGTTCTTC
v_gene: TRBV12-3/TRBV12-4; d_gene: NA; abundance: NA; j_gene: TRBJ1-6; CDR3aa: CASSFGVSPLHF; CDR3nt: TGTGCCAGCAGTTTCGGGGTTTCACCCCTCCACTTT
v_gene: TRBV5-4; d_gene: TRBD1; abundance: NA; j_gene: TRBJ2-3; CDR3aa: CASSRGQGVDTQYF; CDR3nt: TGTGCCAGCAGCCGGGGACAGGGGGTGGATACGCAGTATTTT
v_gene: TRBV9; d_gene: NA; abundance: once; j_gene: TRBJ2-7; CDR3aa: CASSGTDSYEQYF; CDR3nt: TGTGCCAGCAGCGGGACAGACTCCTACGAGCAGTACTTC
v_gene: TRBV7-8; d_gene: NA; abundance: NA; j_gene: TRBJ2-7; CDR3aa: CASSWGVRSYEQYF; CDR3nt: TGTGCCAGCAGCTGGGGGGTACGCTCCTACGAGCAGTACTTC
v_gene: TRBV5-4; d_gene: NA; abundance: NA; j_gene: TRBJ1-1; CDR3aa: CASSLSGGTEAFF; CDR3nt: TGTGCCAGCAGCTTATCGGGGGGCACTGAAGCTTTCTTT
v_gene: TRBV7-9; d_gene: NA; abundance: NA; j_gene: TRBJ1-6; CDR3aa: CASSLAGGYNSPLHF; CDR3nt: TGTGCCAGCAGCTTAGCCGGGGGCTATAATTCACCCCTCCACTTT
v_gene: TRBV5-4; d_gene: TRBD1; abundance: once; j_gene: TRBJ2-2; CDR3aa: CASSSNKGADSGELFF; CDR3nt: TGTGCCAGCAGCTCTAATAAGGGGGCGGACTCCGGGGAGCTGTTTTTT
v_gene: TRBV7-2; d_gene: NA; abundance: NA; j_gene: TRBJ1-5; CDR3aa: CASSFGLNQPQHF; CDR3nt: TGTGCCAGCAGCTTTGGGCTGAACCAGCCCCAGCATTTT
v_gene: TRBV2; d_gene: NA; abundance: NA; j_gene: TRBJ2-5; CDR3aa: CASRGTARVETQYF; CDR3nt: TGTGCCAGCAGGGGTACGGCTCGGGTAGAGACCCAGTACTTC
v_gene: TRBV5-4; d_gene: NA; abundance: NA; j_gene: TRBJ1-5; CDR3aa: CASSSGGNQPQHF; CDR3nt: TGTGCCAGCAGCTCGGGGGGAAATCAGCCCCAGCATTTT
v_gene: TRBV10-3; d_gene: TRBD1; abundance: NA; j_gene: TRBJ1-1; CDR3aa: CAISDRGAEAFF; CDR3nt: TGTGCCATCAGTGACAGGGGGGCTGAAGCTTTCTTT
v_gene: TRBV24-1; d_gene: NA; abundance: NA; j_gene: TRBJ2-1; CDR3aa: CATSDSHPGSFNEQFF; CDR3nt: TGTGCCACCAGTGATTCGCATCCAGGATCTTTCAATGAGCAGTTCTTC
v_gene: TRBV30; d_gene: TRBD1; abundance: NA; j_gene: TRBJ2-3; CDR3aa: CAWSSGGGDTQYF; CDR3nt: TGTGCCTGGAGTTCAGGGGGCGGAGATACGCAGTATTTT
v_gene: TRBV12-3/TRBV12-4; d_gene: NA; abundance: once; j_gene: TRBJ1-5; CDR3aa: CAVGRVNQPQHF; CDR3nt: TGTGCGGTCGGGAGGGTCAATCAGCCCCAGCATTTT
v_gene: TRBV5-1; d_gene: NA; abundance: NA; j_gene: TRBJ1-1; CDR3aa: CASSSSTEAFF; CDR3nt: TGCGCCAGCAGCTCGAGCACTGAAGCTTTCTTT
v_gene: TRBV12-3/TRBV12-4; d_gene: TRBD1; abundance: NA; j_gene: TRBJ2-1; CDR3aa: CASSPRGEQFF; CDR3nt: TGTGCCAGCAGTCCCAGGGGGGAGCAGTTCTTC
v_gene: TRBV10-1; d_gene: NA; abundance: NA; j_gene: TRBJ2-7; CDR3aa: CASSDDGPPATHEQYF; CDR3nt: TGCGCCAGCAGTGATGATGGGCCCCCGGCCACCCACGAGCAGTACTTC
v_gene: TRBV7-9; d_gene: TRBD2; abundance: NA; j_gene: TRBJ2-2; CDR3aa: CASSPLTSGVTGELFF; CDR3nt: TGTGCCAGCAGCCCGCTGACTAGCGGGGTCACCGGGGAGCTGTTTTTT
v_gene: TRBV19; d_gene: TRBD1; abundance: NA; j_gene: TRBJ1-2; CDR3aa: CASSILGQPFYGYTF; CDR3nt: TGTGCCAGTAGTATCTTGGGACAGCCGTTCTATGGCTACACCTTC
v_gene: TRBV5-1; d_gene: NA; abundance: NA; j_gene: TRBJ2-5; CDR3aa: CASSLREETQYF; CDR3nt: TGCGCCAGCAGCTTGCGTGAAGAGACCCAGTACTTC
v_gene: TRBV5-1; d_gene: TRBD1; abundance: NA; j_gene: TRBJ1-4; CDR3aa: CASSHRAGTANEKLFF; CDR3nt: TGCGCCAGCAGTCATCGGGCGGGGACAGCAAATGAAAAACTGTTTTTT
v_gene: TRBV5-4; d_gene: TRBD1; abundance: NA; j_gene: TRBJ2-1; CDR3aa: CASSLNRGGYNEQFF; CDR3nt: TGTGCCAGCAGCTTGAACAGGGGTGGTTACAATGAGCAGTTCTTC
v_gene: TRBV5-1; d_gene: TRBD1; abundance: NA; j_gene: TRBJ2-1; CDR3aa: CASSFLGTGRINEQFF; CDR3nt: TGCGCCAGCAGCTTTCTCGGGACAGGGAGAATCAATGAGCAGTTCTTC
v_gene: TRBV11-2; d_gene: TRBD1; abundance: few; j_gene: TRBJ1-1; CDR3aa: CASSLGQGNTEAFF; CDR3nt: TGTGCCAGCAGCTTGGGACAGGGGAACACTGAAGCTTTCTTT
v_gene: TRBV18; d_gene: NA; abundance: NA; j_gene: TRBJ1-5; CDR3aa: CASSPPPGNSNQPQHF; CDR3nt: TGTGCCAGCTCACCACCCCCGGGTAATAGCAATCAGCCCCAGCATTTT
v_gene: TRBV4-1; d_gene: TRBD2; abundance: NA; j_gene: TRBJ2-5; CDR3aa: CASNRLAGSQETQYF; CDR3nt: TGCGCCAGCAACCGGCTAGCGGGGTCCCAAGAGACCCAGTACTTC
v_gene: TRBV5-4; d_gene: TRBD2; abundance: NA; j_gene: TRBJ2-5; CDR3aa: CASSFLAGEETQYF; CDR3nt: TGTGCCAGCAGCTTCTTAGCGGGGGAAGAGACCCAGTACTTC
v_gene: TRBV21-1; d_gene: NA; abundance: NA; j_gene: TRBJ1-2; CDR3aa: CANLLDRANNYGYTF; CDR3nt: TGTGCCAACCTCCTGGACAGGGCGAATAACTATGGCTACACCTTC
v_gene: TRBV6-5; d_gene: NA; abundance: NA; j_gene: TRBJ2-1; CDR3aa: CASSPTSTGTNEQFF; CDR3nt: TGTGCCAGCAGTCCTACCTCTACAGGCACTAATGAGCAGTTCTTC
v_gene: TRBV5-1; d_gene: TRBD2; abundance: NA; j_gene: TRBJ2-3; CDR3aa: CASTKGGTTLTDTQYF; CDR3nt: TGCGCCAGCACCAAGGGAGGGACGACTCTCACAGATACGCAGTATTTT
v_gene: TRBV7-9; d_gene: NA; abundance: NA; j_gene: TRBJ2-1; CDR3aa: CASSLAFTDEQFF; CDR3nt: TGTGCCAGCAGCTTAGCGTTTACAGATGAGCAGTTCTTC
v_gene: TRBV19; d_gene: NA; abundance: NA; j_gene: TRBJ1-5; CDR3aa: CASSIRVSDNQPQHF; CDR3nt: TGTGCCAGTAGTATACGGGTATCGGACAATCAGCCCCAGCATTTT
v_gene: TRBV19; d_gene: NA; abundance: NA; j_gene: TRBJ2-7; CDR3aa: CASAPAGIPLYEQYF; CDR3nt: TGTGCCAGCGCCCCCGCAGGGATCCCCCTCTACGAGCAGTACTTC
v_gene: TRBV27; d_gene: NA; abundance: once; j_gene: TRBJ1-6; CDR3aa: CASSSARVASPLHF; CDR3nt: TGTGCCAGCAGTAGCGCCAGGGTAGCTTCACCCCTCCACTTT